This TCR beta chain was recovered during a study of blood T cell repertoires in COVID-19. Study-wide background: Donors in the United States, Italy and Spain gave samples during acute or convalescent COVID-19. PBMCs, B-cell-depleted T cells, or T cells provided the cDNA or gDNA that made up the material.

This clone occurred once. Study processing details: Amplification of reference gene primers provided the estimated nucleated cell counts. The protocol was immunoSEQ multiplex PCR, while the TCRdb copy is restricted to in-frame clones and leaves out a portion. V, J and clone size are those of that table, while D and trimming were read from the DNA. The sample lists roughly 200,000 clones; roughly 80% were seen once. Recruited during active infection, patients (from Seattle) were subsequently followed longitudinally. The CDR3 consists of 12 residues. Trimming took 4 bases from V and 8 from J; bases not matched to a gene: 7. CDR1 and CDR2 from the germline V gene are GTSNPN and SVGIG (reference sequence).

The source of this sequence is a woman aged 80 or over with COVID-19, enrolled during active disease. The J gene is TRBJ1-2, the V gene TRBV30; TRBD1 matches at 7 bases. The sample comprised peripheral blood. CDR3 region: CAWTGQGGGYTF. CDR3 DNA sequence: TGTGCCTGGACCGGGCAGGGGGGAGGCTACACCTTC.